This T cell receptor beta chain is drawn from a study of blood T cell repertoires in COVID-19. Germline assignment: CDR1 SGHKS and CDR2 YYEKEE (reference sequence). The CDR3 covers 14 residues. V was pared by 5 bases and J by 2 bases, with 12 bases between. Sequencing was performed with immunoSEQ multiplex PCR; in TCRdb, only in-frame clones are kept and a portion is missing. This table has 95,000 to 100,000 clones, 81% appearing once. In this sample, this clone turned up a few times. The TCR comes from an elderly woman with acute or convalescent COVID-19. The chain employs TRBV5-5 and TRBJ2-3; D might be TRBD1 (5 bases). The sequencing input was peripheral blood. CDR3 DNA sequence: TGTGCCAGCAGGCCGGACATCGCCACAGATACGCAGTATTTT. Translation gives CASRPDIATDTQYF.